The 32 T cell receptor beta chains reported below all come from one sample, sequenced in a study of T cells in women clearing cervical HPV infection. Only in-frame clones appear in the TCRdb table, and some are missing; sequencing was by immunoSEQ multiplex PCR. The sample totals about 30,000 clones. Material: blood buffy coat. The receptors come from a woman aged 18-69 years with a cervical HPV16 infection that either progressed to CIN3+ or cleared (not recorded which).

Remarks on this clone: Read data end 3 residues before the CDR3 end; the end is taken from the germline J gene. The chain recombines TRBV5-1 with TRBJ2-1, with 15 nucleotides matching TRBD2. The V gene's germline CDR1 is SGHRS and CDR2 YFSETQ. The trim removed 1 base at V and 9 bases at J, leaving 2 bases unmatched. The CDR3 spans 15 residues. The sequenced part of the CDR3 DNA is TGCGCCAGCAGCTTGAGGGGACTAGCGGGGGGTGAG. As protein: CASSLRGLAGGE. The CDR3 reads in full as CASSLRGLAGGEQFF.

Comment on this clone: The read halts 3 residues ahead of the CDR3 end, with the missing end drawn from the germline J gene. The V gene is TRBV3-1 (or the pseudogene TRBV3-2), the J gene TRBJ2-7; possibly TRBD1 for D (5 bases). Germline CDR1 is LGHDT and CDR2 is YNNKEL (reference sequence). Trimming left V 6 bases short and J 4 bases short, with 16 bases between. This CDR3 is built from 14 residues. The CDR3 DNA, read in part, is TGTGCCAGCAGGCAAACAGGATCGGTGTACGAG. Its protein is CASRQTGSVYE. The entire CDR3 reads CASRQTGSVYEQYF.

For this clone: The sequence runs out 3 residues before the end of the CDR3; the remainder is reconstructed from the germline J gene. The chain carries TRBV19 and TRBJ1-3; D is undetermined. CDR1 is LNHDA and CDR2 is SQIVND in the germline V gene (reference sequence). V lost 4 bases and J 2 bases, leaving 9 bases between the germline ends. The CDR3 has 14 residues. The CDR3 region is CASSRAAAGNTIYF. The sequenced part of the CDR3 DNA is TGTGCCAGTAGTAGGGCTGCTGCTGGAAACACC.

A note on this clone: From the germline J gene comes the end of the CDR3, since the read stops 3 residues before it. The rearrangement links TRBV7-9 to TRBJ2-4; D may be TRBD1 (6 bases). Trimming took off 1 base at V and 3 bases at J, with 10 bases between the two ends. This CDR3 is built from 15 residues. CDR1 and CDR2 from the germline V gene are SEHNR and FQNEAQ (reference sequence). CDR3 loop: CASSLGTEDKNIQYF. The sequenced CDR3 bases are TGTGCCAGCAGCTTAGGGACAGAGGACAAAAACATT.

The sequenced CDR3 bases are TGCGCCAGTACCCGGGACAACTCCTACGAG. Residues: CASTRDNSYE. The full CDR3 sequence reads CASTRDNSYEQYF. This sequence joins TRBV5-1 and TRBJ2-7; perhaps TRBD1 as D (6 bases). The read falls 3 residues short of the CDR3 end, and the missing part is taken from the germline J gene. V was pared by 8 bases and J by 0 bases, with 12 bases between. This CDR3 region has 13 residues. Germline V gene sequence: CDR1 SGHRS, CDR2 YFSETQ.

On this clone itself: The CDR3 extends 3 residues past the end of the read, so its final part is completed from the germline J gene. J is TRBJ1-2 and V is TRBV19; 7 bases fit TRBD1. The CDR3 extends over 15 amino acids. Trimming removed 1 base from V and 4 bases from J; junction bases left unmatched: 6. CDR1 LNHDA and CDR2 SQIVND come from the germline V gene (reference sequence). The part of the CDR3 DNA that was read is TGTGCCAGTAGTATAGGTTCGACAGGGATCTATGGC. It is translated as CASSIGSTGIYG. The full CDR3 protein reads CASSIGSTGIYGYTF.

As to this clone: The DNA ends 3 residues before the CDR3 does, and the rest of the CDR3 is filled in from the germline J gene. The sample has other DNA sequences that encode this CDR3 too. The chain uses TRBV7-9 and TRBJ2-7; 7 nucleotides line up with TRBD1. Trimming at V came to 0 bases and at J to 5 bases, leaving 7 bases not matched to a gene. Germline CDR1 is SEHNR and CDR2 is FQNEAQ (reference sequence). This CDR3 is built from 15 residues. The CDR3 is CASSLATGNRDEQYF. Partial CDR3 DNA: TGTGCCAGCAGCTTAGCGACAGGGAATCGAGACGAG.

On this clone itself: The read ends 3 residues early relative to the CDR3; the germline J gene fills the gap. The chain carries TRBV2 and TRBJ1-2, with 8 bases identical to TRBD1. Germline V gives CDR1 SNHLY, CDR2 FYNNEI. V dropped 7 bases and J dropped 4; count of bases not matched to a gene: 8. The CDR3 has 14 residues. The covered CDR3 bases are TGTGCCAGCACCTCAGACAGGGGATTCTATGGC. Its translation: CASTSDRGFYG. Given in full, the CDR3 is CASTSDRGFYGYTF.

For this clone: Read data end 3 residues before the CDR3 end; the end is taken from the germline J gene. V is TRBV7-9 and J is TRBJ2-7; 9 bases map to TRBD1. Per germline, CDR1 SEHNR and CDR2 FQNEAQ (reference sequence). Germline trimming cut 5 bases from V and 4 bases from J; bases unmatched to any gene: 9. The CDR3 totals 15 residues. The DNA read from the CDR3 is TGTGCCAGCAGCACCCGGACAGGGGTTGTATACGAG. Amino acids: CASSTRTGVVYE. The entire CDR3 protein reads CASSTRTGVVYEQYF.

CDR3: CASRDSDRGHSPLHF. The part of the CDR3 DNA that was read is TGTGCCAGCAGAGACTCGGACAGGGGCCATTCACCC. The chain joins TRBV2 to TRBJ1-6, with 9 positions matching TRBD1. The read gets to within 3 residues of the CDR3 end, and the germline J gene fills in the rest. V was pared by 6 bases and J by 8 bases, with 8 bases of the junction left unmatched. The germline CDR1 and CDR2 sequences are SNHLY and FYNNEI. This CDR3 spans 15 amino acids. The variable domain in full, completed from reference TRBV2 and TRBJ1-6, reads EPEVTQTPSHQVTQMGQEVILRCVPISNHLYFYWYRQILGQKVEFLVSFYNNEISEKSEIFDDQFSVERPDGSNFTLKIRSTKLEDSAMYFCASRDSDRGHSPLHFGNGTRLTVT.

On this clone: Coverage ceases 3 residues before the CDR3 finishes, and the germline J gene fills in the end. The rearrangement joins TRBV18 to TRBJ1-1, with a tentative D call TRBD1 (5 bases). The germline CDR1 and CDR2 sequences are KGHSH and LQKENI. The CDR3 loop spans 15 amino acids. CDR3 residues: CASSTGGSGVETAFF. The CDR3 bases that were read are TGTGCCAGCTCCACCGGGGGTAGCGGGGTCGAGACC.

In the case of this clone: From the germline J gene comes the end of the CDR3, since the read stops 3 residues before it. The rearrangement uses TRBV18 and TRBJ1-3; D is unclear. Looked up from germline, CDR1 is KGHSH and CDR2 is LQKENI. The CDR3 loop spans 14 amino acids. V lost 1 base to trimming and J lost 0 bases, with 4 bases between them. The part of the CDR3 DNA that was read is TGTGCCAGCTCACCACTAGACTCTGGAAACACC. Its protein product is CASSPLDSGNT. The entire CDR3 protein reads CASSPLDSGNTIYF. Full variable domain (missing parts from reference TRBV18 and TRBJ1-3): NAGVMQNPRHLVRRRGQEARLRCSPMKGHSHVYWYRQLPEEGLKFMVYLQKENIIDESGMPKERFSAEFPKEGPSILRIQQVVRGDSAAYFCASSPLDSGNTIYFGEGSWLTVV.

With regard to this clone: The read finishes 3 residues shy of the CDR3 end, and the germline J gene is used to complete it. J is TRBJ2-1 and V is TRBV10-1; 10 nucleotides agree with TRBD2. The germline gives CDR1 WNHNN, CDR2 SYGVQD (reference sequence). CDR3 length equals 15 residues. V dropped 5 bases and J dropped 2; count of bases not matched to a gene: 3. The CDR3 DNA, read in part, is TGCGCCAGCAGTAGCGGGGGGGCACCCTACAATGAG. As protein: CASSSGGAPYNE. In full, the CDR3 reads CASSSGGAPYNEQFF.

Of note for this clone: The read gets to within 3 residues of the CDR3 end, and the germline J gene fills in the rest. J is TRBJ2-5 and V is TRBV4-1, with 12 positions matching TRBD2. Germline CDR1 reads MGHRA; CDR2 reads YSYEKL. The trim removed 1 base at V and 1 base at J, leaving 4 bases unmatched. The CDR3 is 17 amino acids. The covered CDR3 bases are TGCGCCAGCAGCCAAGTCGGACTAGCGGGGTTCCAAGAGACC. It specifies CASSQVGLAGFQET. The entire CDR3 sequence reads CASSQVGLAGFQETQYF.

Details on this clone: The read is 3 residues too short to cover the CDR3 end, so that end is filled in from the germline J gene. This chain connects TRBV6-1 to TRBJ2-7; no clear D gene. V was clipped by 1 base and J by 5 bases, with 12 bases between them. The CDR3 consists of 14 residues. The germline CDR1 and CDR2 sequences are MNHNS and SASEGT. CDR3 sequence reads: CASSEDDESDEQYF. The sequenced part of the CDR3 DNA is TGTGCCAGCAGTGAAGATGATGAGTCGGACGAG.

Comment on this clone: The missing CDR3 end, 3 residues past where the read stops, is filled in from the germline J gene. This rearrangement joins TRBV28 to TRBJ2-7; D call uncertain. The CDR3 spans 12 residues. V was trimmed by 10 bases and J by 0 bases, leaving 10 bases between them. Germline V lookup: CDR1 MDHEN, CDR2 SYDVKM. CDR3 sequence: CATREASYEQYF. CDR3 DNA (partial): TGTGCCACCCGAGAGGCCTCCTACGAG.

Comments on this clone: The observed sequence ends 3 residues before the CDR3 terminus, with the missing tail filled in from the germline J gene. The chain recombines TRBV3-1 (or the pseudogene TRBV3-2) with TRBJ2-7; 9 positions agree with TRBD2. The V gene's germline CDR1 is LGHDT and CDR2 YNNKEL (reference sequence). The CDR3 has 17 residues. The trim removed 0 bases at V and 1 base at J, leaving 7 bases unmatched. The DNA read from the CDR3 is TGTGCCAGCAGCCAAGATCGGGGACTAGCCTCATCCTACGAG. Translated, it gives CASSQDRGLASSYE. The complete CDR3 sequence is CASSQDRGLASSYEQYF.

On this clone itself: The read ends 3 residues before the CDR3 terminus; that terminus is restored from the germline J gene. The rearrangement uses TRBV12-5 and TRBJ1-4; a weak D match, TRBD1 (5 bases). With 7 bases removed from V and 8 bases from J, the gap between germline ends came to 17 bases. There are 14 residues in the CDR3. Germline V gene data show CDR1 as LGHNT and CDR2 as FRNRAP. This CDR3 is CASALGDFREKLFF. The part of the CDR3 DNA that was read is TGTGCTAGTGCCCTAGGGGACTTCCGCGAAAAA.

The CDR3 region is CASSESWQVRTDTQYF. CDR3 bases read: TGTGCCAGCAGTGAATCGTGGCAGGTGCGCACAGATACG. The chain combines TRBV2 with TRBJ2-3; D remains ambiguous. The missing CDR3 end, 3 residues past where the read stops, is filled in from the germline J gene. Germline CDR1 reads SNHLY; CDR2 reads FYNNEI. The ends were cut back, 2 bases at V and 1 base at J, with 13 bases in the middle. This CDR3 has 16 amino acids.

As for this clone: The CDR3 extends 3 residues past the end of the read, so its final part is completed from the germline J gene. V is TRBV11-3 and J is TRBJ1-2; a possible D gene is TRBD1 (5 bases). V lost 2 bases, J lost 0 bases, and 10 bases lay in between. The CDR3 spans 15 residues. Per the germline V gene, CDR1 is SGHNT and CDR2 is YENEEA. The CDR3 loop reads CASSLMGGTNYGYTF. The sequenced CDR3 bases are TGTGCCAGCAGCTTAATGGGGGGGACTAACTATGGC.

With respect to this clone: The missing CDR3 end, 3 residues past where the read stops, is filled in from the germline J gene. The genes are TRBV7-9 and TRBJ2-4, with TRBD1 matching over 9 bases. Germline assignment: CDR1 SEHNR and CDR2 FQNEAQ (reference sequence). V lost 5 bases and J lost 8; bases outside the gene matches: 1. CDR3 length: 12 residues. The part of the CDR3 DNA that was read is TGTGCCAGCAGCAGACAGGGGGACATT. Translated, it gives CASSRQGDI. From start to end, the CDR3 is CASSRQGDIQYF.

A word on this clone: The read comes to an end 3 residues before the CDR3 does, leaving the germline J gene to fill in the end. This rearrangement joins TRBV18 to TRBJ1-6; TRBD1 aligns across 7 bases. The germline V gene encodes CDR1 KGHSH and CDR2 LQKENI. Losses at the gene ends were 5 bases for V and 4 bases for J; bases not matched to a gene: 5. The CDR3 contains 15 residues. The sequenced CDR3 bases are TGTGCCAGCTCATCCGGACAGGCTTATAATTCACCC. Its translation is CASSSGQAYNSP. From start to end, the CDR3 is CASSSGQAYNSPLHF. Using reference TRBV18 and TRBJ1-6 for the parts outside the CDR3, the full variable domain is NAGVMQNPRHLVRRRGQEARLRCSPMKGHSHVYWYRQLPEEGLKFMVYLQKENIIDESGMPKERFSAEFPKEGPSILRIQQVVRGDSAAYFCASSSGQAYNSPLHFGNGTRLTVT.

About this clone: The read comes to an end 3 residues before the CDR3 does, leaving the germline J gene to fill in the end. The V call is TRBV2, the J call TRBJ2-7; TRBD1 agrees at 7 bases. The V gene end was trimmed by 5 bases and the J gene end by 2 bases; junction bases not matched to a gene: 6. Germline CDR1 is SNHLY and CDR2 is FYNNEI. CDR3 length equals 14 residues. CDR3 sequence reads: CASSLQGPPYEQYF. The sequenced part of the CDR3 DNA is TGTGCCAGCAGTTTACAGGGGCCCCCCTACGAG.

About this clone: The read terminates 3 residues ahead of where the CDR3 ends, so the germline J gene completes it. The chain couples TRBV11-3 to TRBJ2-2, with TRBD2 matching over 8 bases. This CDR3 comprises 15 residues. The V segment lost 5 bases and the J segment 0 bases; nucleotides outside the gene matches: 2. The germline V gene encodes CDR1 SGHNT and CDR2 YENEEA. The CDR3 spells CASSPGLANTGELFF. The DNA read from the CDR3 is TGTGCCAGCAGCCCGGGACTAGCGAACACCGGGGAG.

With respect to this clone: The read terminates 3 residues ahead of where the CDR3 ends, so the germline J gene completes it. The chain uses TRBV7-3 and TRBJ1-1; D gene ambiguous. CDR1 and CDR2 (germline): SGHTA, FQGTGA. The CDR3 contains 13 residues. The CDR3 DNA, read in part, is TGTGCCAGCAGCGTGGAAGTCACCGGGGAG. Translation gives CASSVEVTGE. The complete CDR3 sequence is CASSVEVTGEAFF.

Turning to this clone: The read terminates 3 residues before the CDR3 end, so the remaining end is supplied by the germline J gene. V is TRBV20-1 and J is TRBJ1-2; possibly TRBD1 for D (6 bases). There are 15 residues in the CDR3. CDR1 DFQATT and CDR2 SNEGSKA come from the germline V gene (reference sequence). The germline V and J ends were trimmed by 2 bases and 3 bases, with 16 bases remaining between them. The CDR3 bases that were read are TGCAGTGCTAGAAGCTATGGGGGCTCGGACTATGGC. This encodes CSARSYGGSDYG. The whole CDR3 protein is CSARSYGGSDYGYTF.

Notes on this clone: The read terminates 3 residues before the CDR3 end, so the remaining end is supplied by the germline J gene. This chain links TRBV5-6 with TRBJ2-2, with TRBD1 identical over 7 bases. Germline V lookup: CDR1 SGHDT, CDR2 YYEEEE. Losses at the gene ends were 3 bases for V and 7 bases for J; bases not matched to a gene: 6. The CDR3 totals 14 residues. CDR3 region: CASSSISGGGELFF. CDR3 bases read: TGTGCCAGCAGCTCGATTTCAGGGGGCGGGGAG.

Regarding this clone: Sequencing ends 3 residues short of the CDR3 end; the germline J gene provides the rest. The chain combines TRBV20-1 with TRBJ2-7; the D gene is possibly TRBD2 (7 bases). Looked up from germline, CDR1 is DFQATT and CDR2 is SNEGSKA (reference sequence). The V gene lost 1 base and the J gene lost 1 base, with 11 bases spanning the gap. The CDR3 spans 14 residues. Partial CDR3 DNA: TGCAGTGCTAGAGGAGGGGGGGAATCCTACGAG. The encoded protein is CSARGGGESYE. The CDR3 in its entirety is CSARGGGESYEQYF.

CDR3 sequence reads: CASSHPDRPSYGYTF. Incomplete CDR3 DNA: TGTGCCAGCTCACACCCCGACAGGCCCTCCTATGGC. The chain joins TRBV12-3 or TRBV12-4 to TRBJ1-2; TRBD1 might be the D (6 bases). The read ends 3 residues before the CDR3 terminus; that terminus is restored from the germline J gene. The germline V and J ends were trimmed by 8 bases and 4 bases, with 20 bases remaining between them. This CDR3 is 15 amino acids long.

As concerns this clone: The CDR3 is cut off 3 residues early in the read; its end comes from the germline J gene. The genes are TRBV5-1 and TRBJ1-5, with unresolved D. Trimming removed 2 bases at V and 2 bases at J, with 5 bases between. CDR3 length equals 13 residues. Germline V gene sequence: CDR1 SGHRS, CDR2 YFSETQ. CDR3 region: CASSFGGNQPQHF. CDR3 DNA, as far as it was read: TGCGCCAGCAGCTTCGGGGGCAATCAGCCC.

The covered CDR3 bases are TGCAGTGCTAGAGACCAAAGGGGCGGTCGGGGC. Amino acid sequence: CSARDQRGGRG. The CDR3 as a whole reads CSARDQRGGRGYTF. The chain couples TRBV20-1 to TRBJ1-2, with D tentatively TRBD1 (5 bases). The read ends 3 residues before the CDR3 terminus; that terminus is restored from the germline J gene. The CDR3 length is 14 residues. Germline V gene data show CDR1 as DFQATT and CDR2 as SNEGSKA (reference sequence).

To note about this clone: The CDR3 end falls 3 residues outside the read, so it is completed with the germline J gene. This chain links TRBV5-4 with TRBJ1-1; D not resolved. CDR3 length: 14 residues. Germline CDR1 is SGHNT and CDR2 is YYREEE (reference sequence). Between the trimmed V and J ends, which lost 3 bases and 0 bases, there was a span of 9 bases. This CDR3 is CASSSVEVNTEAFF. The sequenced CDR3 bases are TGTGCCAGCAGCTCCGTCGAGGTGAACACTGAA.